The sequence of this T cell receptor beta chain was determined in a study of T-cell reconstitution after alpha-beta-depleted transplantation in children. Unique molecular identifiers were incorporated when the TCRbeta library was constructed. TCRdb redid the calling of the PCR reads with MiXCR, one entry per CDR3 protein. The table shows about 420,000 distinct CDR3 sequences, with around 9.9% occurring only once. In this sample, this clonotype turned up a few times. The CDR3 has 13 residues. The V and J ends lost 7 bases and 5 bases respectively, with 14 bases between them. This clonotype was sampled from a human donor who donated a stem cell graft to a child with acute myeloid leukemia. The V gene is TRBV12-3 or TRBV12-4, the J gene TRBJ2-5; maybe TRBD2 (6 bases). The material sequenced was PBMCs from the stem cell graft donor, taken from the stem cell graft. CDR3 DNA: TGTGCCAGCACGCGGGGTTATCGGGAGACCCAGTACTTC. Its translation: CASTRGYRETQYF.